This TCR beta chain was identified in a study of blood T cell repertoires in COVID-19. Germline-derived CDR1 and CDR2 are GTSNPN and SVGIG (reference sequence). This CDR3 has 13 amino acids. V shed 5 bases and J 5 bases; nucleotides not matched to a gene: 6. The participants were between roughly 18 and 89 years old and came from 20 to 30 US areas. Sequenced by immunoSEQ multiplex PCR; TCRdb stores in-frame clones only, minus some. The top ten hold roughly 0.77% of the sample, which has under 200,000 clones, around 89% seen once. This chain uses TRBV30 with TRBJ1-1; 9 bases are a match to TRBD1. Sequencing used PBMCs or T cells enriched from blood (not recorded which). The TCR sequence derives from a woman younger than 30 who had recovered from COVID-19. CDR3 sequence: CAWGKGTGTEAFF. The CDR3 region has the DNA TGTGCCTGGGGGAAGGGGACAGGGACTGAAGCTTTCTTT.